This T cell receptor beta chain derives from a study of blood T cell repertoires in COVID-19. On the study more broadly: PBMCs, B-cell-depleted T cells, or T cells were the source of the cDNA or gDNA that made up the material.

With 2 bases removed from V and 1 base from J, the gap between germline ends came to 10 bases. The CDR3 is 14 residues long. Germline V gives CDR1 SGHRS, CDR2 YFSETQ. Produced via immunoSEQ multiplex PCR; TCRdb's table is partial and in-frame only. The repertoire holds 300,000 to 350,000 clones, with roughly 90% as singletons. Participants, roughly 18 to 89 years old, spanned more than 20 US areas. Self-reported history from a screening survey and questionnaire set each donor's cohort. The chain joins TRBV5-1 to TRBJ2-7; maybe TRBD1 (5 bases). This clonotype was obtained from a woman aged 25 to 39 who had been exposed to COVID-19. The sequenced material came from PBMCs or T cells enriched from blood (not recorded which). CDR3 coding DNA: TGCGCCAGCAGCTTAAAGGACACTTCCTACGAGCAGTACTTC. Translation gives CASSLKDTSYEQYF.